Following are 27 T cell receptor beta chains from one sample sequenced in a study of beta chain features in type 1 diabetes. Expressed TCRB transcripts were sequenced because the isolated RNA had all been reverse transcribed beforehand. Profiled with immunoSEQ multiplex PCR; TCRdb holds only in-frame clones, not every one. The sample contains hundreds of thousands of clones, around 13% of which appear only once. Sequencing was carried out using central memory CD4+ T cells from blood. Receptors were obtained from a man aged 25 to 40 in good health.

The chain has TRBV11-3 and TRBJ2-2; D not resolved. Germline loops: CDR1 SGHNT, CDR2 YENEEA. The CDR3 extends over 13 amino acids. V was cut by 6 bases and J by 5 bases, with 10 bases left in between. The CDR3 spells CASRLSGTGELFF. CDR3 sequence (DNA): TGTGCCAGCAGGCTGTCCGGGACCGGGGAGCTGTTTTTT. Full variable domain (rest looked up from reference TRBV11-3 and TRBJ2-2): EAGVVQSPRYKIIEKKQPVAFWCNPISGHNTLYWYLQNLGQGPELLIRYENEEAVDDSQLPKDRFSAERLKGVDSTLKIQPAELGDSAVYLCASRLSGTGELFFGEGSRLTVL.

This rearrangement joins TRBV28 to TRBJ1-2, with D possibly TRBD1 on 6 matching bases. The CDR3 is 15 residues long. The V end was cut by 8 bases, the J end by 2 bases, with 18 bases between. The germline V gene encodes CDR1 MDHEN and CDR2 SYDVKM. CDR3 protein: CASQGVSGGNYGYTF. In nucleotides, the CDR3 is TGTGCCAGCCAAGGGGTGTCCGGGGGCAACTATGGCTACACCTTC.

There are a few counts of this clone. The chain joins TRBV6-6 to TRBJ2-1; unclear D gene. V lost 7 bases and J lost 8, with 9 bases in between. CDR3 length: 11 residues. CDR1 is MNHNY, CDR2 SVGAGI, per germline (reference sequence). The CDR3 loop reads CASMVRHEQFF. CDR3 DNA sequence: TGTGCCAGCATGGTTCGCCATGAGCAGTTCTTC.

J is TRBJ2-5 and V is TRBV7-2; 7 nucleotides align to TRBD1. CDR3 length equals 13 residues. From germline, CDR1 is SGHTA and CDR2 FQGNSA. Trimming removed 4 bases from V and 4 bases from J; junction bases left unmatched: 3. In DNA form, the CDR3 reads TGTGCCAGCAGCTCGAGGGGGCCAGAGACCCAGTACTTC. This codes for CASSSRGPETQYF.

The rearrangement joins TRBV4-3 to TRBJ2-3, with 8 nucleotides matching TRBD2. Germline V CDR1 and CDR2: LGHNA, YSLEER. CDR3 length: 14 amino acids. V lost 6 bases and J lost 2; bases outside the gene matches: 4. CDR3 DNA: TGCGCCAGCAGGGCGGGGGGACCCACAGATACGCAGTATTTT. Its translation: CASRAGGPTDTQYF.

This clone has more than one count but fewer than ten. This sequence joins TRBV7-9 and TRBJ1-2; TRBD1 agrees at 7 bases. Germline CDR1 SEHNR, CDR2 FQNEAQ (reference sequence). The V gene end was trimmed by 3 bases and the J gene end by 2 bases; junction bases not matched to a gene: 3. The CDR3 consists of 14 residues. CDR3 in amino acids: CASSLGQNNYGYTF. As DNA, the CDR3 is TGTGCCAGCAGCTTGGGACAGAACAACTATGGCTACACCTTC. Based on the CDR3 plus reference TRBV7-9 and TRBJ1-2, the full variable domain is DTGVSQNPRHKITKRGQNVTFRCDPISEHNRLYWYRQTLGQGPEFLTYFQNEAQLEKSRLLSDRFSAERPKGSFSTLEIQRTEQGDSAMYLCASSLGQNNYGYTFGSGTRLTVV.

The chain uses TRBV7-2 and TRBJ2-6; possibly TRBD1 or TRBD2 for D (5 bases each). CDR1 is SGHTA, CDR2 FQGNSA, per germline. The CDR3 has 17 amino acids. The V and J ends lost 5 bases and 0 bases respectively, with 14 bases between them. CDR3 nucleotide sequence: TGTGCCAGCAGCCAGGGACCGCGTACCTCTGGGGCCAACGTCCTGACTTTC. Its translation is CASSQGPRTSGANVLTF.

This clone was detected only a few times. The chain employs TRBV12-5 and TRBJ2-3; D perhaps matches TRBD1 (5 bases). Germline loops: CDR1 LGHNT, CDR2 FRNRAP. This CDR3 region has 16 residues. Trimming pared 1 base from V and 2 bases from J, leaving 13 bases between. Here the CDR3 DNA reads TGTGCTAGTGGTTTGGGCAGGGCCCCCTACACAGATACGCAGTATTTT. It codes for CASGLGRAPYTDTQYF.

This clone was detected a few times. The chain is built from TRBV25-1 and TRBJ1-2; D ambiguous. CDR3 length: 12 residues. V dropped 1 base and J dropped 5 bases, with 5 bases sitting between them. Looked up from germline, CDR1 is MGHDK and CDR2 is SYGVNS. Here the CDR3 DNA reads TGTGCCAGCAGTGAATCCGGGTATGGCTACACCTTC. Its translation is CASSESGYGYTF.

V and J are TRBV18 and TRBJ1-4, with 9 bases that match TRBD1. V lost 0 bases, J lost 7 bases, and 6 bases stayed unmatched. Germline V gene data show CDR1 as KGHSH and CDR2 as LQKENI. The CDR3 runs 16 residues. The CDR3 reads CASSPPRTGVSEKLFF. CDR3 in DNA: TGTGCCAGCTCACCACCGCGGACAGGGGTTTCTGAAAAACTGTTTTTT.

The chain combines TRBV10-2 with TRBJ2-5; D might be TRBD2 (6 bases). Germline V gives CDR1 WSHSY, CDR2 SAAADI. The V end lost 8 bases, the J end lost 5 bases, and 12 bases lay between the germline ends. CDR3 length: 12 amino acids. CDR3 loop: CASAGPAETQYF. CDR3 nucleotide sequence: TGCGCCAGCGCGGGGCCGGCGGAGACCCAGTACTTC.

This clone came up many times. CDR3 sequence (DNA): TGTGCCAGTAGCCGGACAGTTCCCGACGGTAATTCACCCCTCCACTTT. Its protein product is CASSRTVPDGNSPLHF. The rearrangement joins TRBV19 to TRBJ1-6; possibly TRBD1 for D (6 bases). The V gene's germline CDR1 is LNHDA and CDR2 SQIVND (reference sequence). CDR3 size: 16 residues. Trimming took off 6 bases at V and 6 bases at J, with 18 bases between the two ends.

The chain is built from TRBV19 and TRBJ2-7; the match to TRBD1 covers 7 bases. This CDR3 comprises 13 residues. The trim removed 4 bases at V and 2 bases at J, leaving 2 bases unmatched. Germline lookup yields CDR1 LNHDA and CDR2 SQIVND (reference sequence). The CDR3 spells CASSNRGPYEQYF. Here the CDR3 DNA reads TGTGCCAGTAGTAACAGGGGCCCCTACGAGCAGTACTTC.

The V and J genes are TRBV7-2 and TRBJ2-5; 7 bases are shared with TRBD2. Germline V CDR1 and CDR2: SGHTA, FQGNSA. The CDR3 covers 17 residues. V lost 1 base, J lost 5 bases, and 13 bases stayed unmatched. The CDR3 DNA is TGTGCCAGCAGCTTAGGGGAAAAGGCTAGCGGCACGGAGACCCAGTACTTC. It codes for CASSLGEKASGTETQYF. Filled out from reference TRBV7-2 and TRBJ2-5, the complete variable domain reads GAGVSQSPSNKVTEKGKDVELRCDPISGHTALYWYRQSLGQGLEFLIYFQGNSAPDKSGLPSDRFSAERTGGSVSTLTIQRTQQEDSAVYLCASSLGEKASGTETQYFGPGTRLLVL.

V gene TRBV5-6 combines with J gene TRBJ1-2, with no clear D. The V gene lost 6 bases and the J gene lost 4 bases, with 16 bases spanning the gap. The CDR3 runs to 14 residues. Germline CDR1 is SGHDT and CDR2 is YYEEEE. CDR3 loop: CASTPQGRFYGYTF. Here the CDR3 DNA reads TGTGCCAGCACCCCCCAAGGCCGGTTCTATGGCTACACCTTC.

This clone was counted a few times. This chain connects TRBV28 to TRBJ1-5, with D possibly matching TRBD1 (5 bases). Trimming pared 4 bases from V and 4 bases from J, leaving 17 bases between. Germline V lookup: CDR1 MDHEN, CDR2 SYDVKM. CDR3 size: 16 residues. CDR3 protein: CASSSPVGRVNQPQHF. Written as DNA, the CDR3 is TGTGCCAGCAGTTCCCCTGTCGGCAGGGTAAATCAGCCCCAGCATTTT. The full variable domain, with the rest looked up from reference TRBV28 and TRBJ1-5, is DVKVTQSSRYLVKRTGEKVFLECVQDMDHENMFWYRQDPGLGLRLIYFSYDVKMKEKGDIPEGYSVSREKKERFSLILESASTNQTSMYLCASSSPVGRVNQPQHFGDGTRLSIL.

This clone was counted only a few times. The chain employs TRBV7-2 and TRBJ1-2; D may be TRBD1 (6 bases). CDR3 length: 15 residues. The germline gives CDR1 SGHTA, CDR2 FQGNSA. Trimming took 1 base from V and 5 from J, leaving 14 bases between them. The CDR3 sequence is CASSLGGTSGYGYTF. The CDR3 region has the DNA TGTGCCAGCAGCTTAGGGGGGACAAGTGGTTATGGCTACACCTTC.

CDR3 DNA: TGTGCCAGCAGCTTAGGCGGGCAGGGGAGACAAGAGACCCAGTACTTC. Translation: CASSLGGQGRQETQYF. This rearrangement joins TRBV7-9 to TRBJ2-5, with D possibly being TRBD1 (6 bases). Trimming removed 1 base from V and 2 bases from J, with 14 bases in between. Germline CDR1 and CDR2: SEHNR and FQNEAQ (reference sequence). The CDR3 extends over 16 amino acids.

The J gene is TRBJ2-1, the V gene TRBV9; tentatively, D is TRBD2 (6 bases). The CDR3 runs 14 residues. Looked up from germline, CDR1 is SGDLS and CDR2 is YYNGEE. Between the trimmed V and J ends, which lost 6 bases and 7 bases, there was a span of 17 bases. The DNA of the CDR3 is TGTGCCAGCACCGTCGGCGGGACGACTAATGAGCAGTTCTTC. It encodes CASTVGGTTNEQFF.

The chain employs TRBV7-6 and TRBJ2-7; D not certain. V dropped 1 base and J dropped 4 bases, with 8 bases sitting between them. The CDR3 has 13 amino acids. Germline loops: CDR1 SGHVS, CDR2 FNYEAQ. The CDR3 region has the DNA TGTGCCAGCAGCTTAGGGGTTAAATACGAGCAGTACTTC. This gives the protein CASSLGVKYEQYF.

This clone was seen only a few times. This sequence joins TRBV25-1 and TRBJ2-7; D remains ambiguous. The CDR3 sequence is 12 residues long. Per the germline V gene, CDR1 is MGHDK and CDR2 is SYGVNS. The germline V and J ends were trimmed by 4 bases and 4 bases, with 8 bases remaining between them. The CDR3 DNA follows: TGTGCCAGCAGTGGGAACCCTTACGAGCAGTACGTC. Translated: CASSGNPYEQYV.

This clone occurred a few times. Within the sample, other DNA sequences also encode this same CDR3. This chain joins TRBV29-1 and TRBJ1-1; D might be TRBD1 (5 bases). V dropped 6 bases and J dropped 2 bases, with 13 bases sitting between them. The CDR3 is 13 amino acids. Germline V gene sequence: CDR1 SQVTM, CDR2 ANQGSEA. The CDR3 nucleotides are TGCAGCGTGTCTGGACACCTTAACACTGAAGCTTTCTTT. This gives the protein CSVSGHLNTEAFF.

This clone was counted a few times. The rearrangement links TRBV6-1 to TRBJ2-7, with D possibly TRBD1 on 6 matching bases. V was pared by 8 bases and J by 1 base, with 18 bases between. Germline V lookup: CDR1 MNHNS, CDR2 SASEGT. The CDR3 totals 15 residues. The CDR3 bases are TGTGCCAGCCAACCCCGACAGGCCATGTCCTACGAGCAGTACTTC. Its protein product is CASQPRQAMSYEQYF.

This clone was seen only a few times. The CDR3 reads CASSVASSGRTGTDTQYF. CDR3 in DNA: TGTGCCAGCAGCGTAGCCTCTAGCGGGAGGACCGGTACAGATACGCAGTATTTT. V is TRBV9 and J is TRBJ2-3; 11 nucleotides agree with TRBD2. V shed 0 bases, J shed 3 bases, and the junction held 9 bases outside the gene matches. The CDR3 runs to 18 residues. In germline, CDR1 is SGDLS, CDR2 YYNGEE.

The chain links TRBV15 to TRBJ1-5; D uncertain. CDR1 is LNHNV, CDR2 YYDKDF, per germline (reference sequence). The CDR3 runs to 19 residues. Between the trimmed V and J ends, which lost 0 bases and 4 bases, there was a span of 22 bases. The CDR3 nucleotides are TGTGCCACCAGCAGAGATCTGGGTTCAGGAGGTCGGGCGAATCAGCCCCAGCATTTT. Translation: CATSRDLGSGGRANQPQHF.

This clone was counted a few times. The chain joins TRBV25-1 to TRBJ2-2; D is undetermined. CDR1 is MGHDK, CDR2 SYGVNS, per germline. The CDR3 runs to 13 residues. V lost 4 bases and J 5 bases, leaving 8 bases between the germline ends. The CDR3 loop is CASSARQTGELFF. CDR3 DNA sequence: TGTGCCAGCAGTGCGAGACAAACCGGGGAGCTGTTTTTT.

This clone was counted between two and nine times. The chain carries TRBV5-4 and TRBJ1-2; D remains unclear. V dropped 2 bases and J dropped 8 bases, with 10 bases sitting between them. In germline, CDR1 is SGHNT, CDR2 YYREEE (reference sequence). This CDR3 has 12 amino acids. The CDR3 reads CASSFSVTGYTF. For the CDR3, the DNA is TGTGCCAGCAGCTTCTCAGTGACGGGCTACACCTTC.